This T cell receptor (beta chain) was recorded in a study of shared clonotypes between healthy human individuals. Study details: The donors, two women and three men, were aged 18 to 49.

Remarks on this clone: Its antigen is not known.

General study results and limits: Against clonotypes common to all four donors, non-shared ones had lower generation probabilities. Sorted-subset sequencing, rarefaction showed, was incomplete despite large depth.

Trimming cost V 1 base and J 3 bases, with 10 bases left between them. The CDR3 length is 14 residues. From germline, CDR1 is SGHTA and CDR2 FQGNSA. Sequencing was performed with immunoSEQ multiplex PCR; in TCRdb, only in-frame clones are kept and a portion is missing. Of some 240,000 clones in the sample, 65% were seen once. The clonotype comes from a man aged 30-40 years in good health. The source material was memory CD4+ T cells sorted from blood. Described subset: CD45RA-negative fraction. The gene calls are TRBV7-2 and TRBJ2-7; D unresolved. CDR3 in DNA: TGTGCCAGCAGCTTAGTGGCAGCCATCTACGAGCAGTACTTC. Protein product: CASSLVAAIYEQYF.